Given below is one TCR beta chain in context. Antigen specificity is unknown. The germline gives CDR1 MNHEY, CDR2 SVGEGT. V dropped 0 bases and J dropped 10 bases, with 13 bases sitting between them. There are 14 residues in the CDR3. iRepertoire HTBI primers and Arm-PCR of CDR3 regions built TCR beta libraries. TCRdb used MiXCR to reprocess the multiplex PCR reads, holding one entry per CDR3 protein. Altogether 620,000 or so distinct CDR3 sequences are present, around 15% being singletons, with the ten largest covering approximately 18%. This entry belongs to a study of regulatory T cells in long-lasting Graves disease. Regarding the study as a whole: With approximately 2,500 shared public clonotypes, persistent patients exceeded new patients, who shared more than 750.

Time point: newly diagnosed GD, antithyroid drugs for less than 3 months. The TCR library was made from RNA extracted from PBMCs. Diagnosing Graves' disease relied on the American Thyroid Association guidelines. These same data were also listed under a study on T cells in Graves' hyperthyroidism and ophthalmopathy. That paper states: Most thyroid clonotypes with frequency above 0.001 were detected in blood.

The sample consisted of peripheral blood mononuclear cells (PBMCs), taken at new diagnosis, from a patient treated with antithyroid drugs. This clonotype was obtained from a woman in her thirties with Graves disease. The chain carries TRBV6-2 or TRBV6-3 and TRBJ1-3; D is unclear. The CDR3 DNA follows: TGTGCCAGCAGTTACTCATGGAGGAGTCATACCATATATTTT. This sequence encodes CASSYSWRSHTIYF.